This record looks at one T cell receptor (beta chain) sequence and its context. Seattle's cohort entered during active infection and was followed longitudinally. In the authors' workflow: Cell counts per sample came from amplifying reference gene primers. The data were produced by immunoSEQ multiplex PCR, yet TCRdb's version contains in-frame clones alone and is incomplete. That table gives V, J and clone size, and the DNA gave D and trimming. Of approximately 140,000 clones in the sample, 70% to 90% are singletons; the top ten hold around 8%. The data belong to a study of blood T cell repertoires in COVID-19. Study summary: Specimens from acute and convalescent COVID-19 originated in the United States, Italy and Spain. T cells, B-cell-depleted T cells, or PBMCs supplied cDNA or gDNA.

Germline CDR1 is ENHRY and CDR2 is SYGVKD. The CDR3 consists of 15 residues. The V end lost 0 bases, the J end lost 7 bases, and 12 bases lay between the germline ends. This chain links TRBV10-3 with TRBJ1-4; no clear D gene. The clonotype was recovered from an older woman with COVID-19, enrolled during active disease. The sample taken for sequencing was peripheral blood. This CDR3 is CAISESGEGGEKLFF. The CDR3 nucleotides read TGTGCCATCAGTGAGTCTGGGGAGGGTGGTGAAAAACTGTTTTTT.